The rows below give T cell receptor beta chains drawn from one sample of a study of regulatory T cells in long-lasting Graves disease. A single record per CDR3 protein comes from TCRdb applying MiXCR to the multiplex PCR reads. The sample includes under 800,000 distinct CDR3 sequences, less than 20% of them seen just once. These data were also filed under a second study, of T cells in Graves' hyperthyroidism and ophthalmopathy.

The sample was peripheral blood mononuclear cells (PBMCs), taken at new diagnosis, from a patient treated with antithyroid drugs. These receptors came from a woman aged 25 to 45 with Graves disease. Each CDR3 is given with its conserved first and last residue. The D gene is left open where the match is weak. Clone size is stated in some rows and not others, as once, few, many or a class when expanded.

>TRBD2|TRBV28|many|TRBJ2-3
CASSQSGRLLDTQYF
TGTGCCAGCAGCCAAAGCGGGAGGCTTCTCGATACGCAGTATTTT
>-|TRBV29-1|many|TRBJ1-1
CSVVAGAEAFF
TGCAGCGTTGTTGCCGGGGCTGAAGCTTTCTTT
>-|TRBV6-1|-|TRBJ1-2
CASSGPETAYGYTF
TGTGCCAGCAGTGGTCCCGAGACAGCGTATGGCTACACCTTC
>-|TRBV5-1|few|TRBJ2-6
CASSLGGHLGANVLTF
TGCGCCAGCAGCTTGGGTGGGCATCTTGGGGCCAACGTCCTGACTTTC
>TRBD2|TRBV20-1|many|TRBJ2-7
CSATALAGVGTYEQYF
TGCAGTGCAACGGCCTTAGCGGGAGTGGGGACCTACGAGCAGTACTTC
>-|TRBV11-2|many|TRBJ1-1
CASSLGGEATEAFF
TGTGCCAGCAGCTTAGGTGGAGAGGCCACTGAAGCTTTCTTT
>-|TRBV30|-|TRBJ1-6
CAWTKNSPLHF
TGTGCCTGGACCAAGAATTCACCCCTCCACTTT
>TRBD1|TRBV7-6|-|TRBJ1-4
CASSLGTGVVDEKLFF
TGTGCCAGCAGCTTAGGGACAGGGGTAGTGGATGAAAAACTGTTTTTT
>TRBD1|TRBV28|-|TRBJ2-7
CASSPGQGAREQYF
TGTGCCAGCAGCCCGGGACAGGGGGCGAGAGAGCAGTACTTC
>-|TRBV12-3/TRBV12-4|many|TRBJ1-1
CASSRDRHPRGNTEAFF
TGTGCCAGCAGCCGTGACCGACACCCCCGCGGGAACACTGAAGCTTTCTTT
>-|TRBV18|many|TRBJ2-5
CASSLFNSQETQYF
TGTGCCAGCTCACTCTTTAACAGCCAAGAGACCCAGTACTTC
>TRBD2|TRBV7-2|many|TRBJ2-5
CASSRRLAGGLFQETQYF
TGTGCCAGCAGCCGTAGACTAGCGGGAGGACTATTCCAAGAGACCCAGTACTTC
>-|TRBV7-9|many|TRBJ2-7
CASSFFERRPYEQYF
TGTGCCAGCAGCTTTTTTGAGCGGAGGCCCTACGAGCAGTACTTC
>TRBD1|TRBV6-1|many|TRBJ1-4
CASSRVLGQGDEKLFF
TGTGCCAGCAGTCGAGTCTTGGGACAGGGCGATGAAAAACTGTTTTTT
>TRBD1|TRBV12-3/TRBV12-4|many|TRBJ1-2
CASSLGTGSYGYTF
TGTGCCAGCAGTTTGGGGACAGGAAGCTATGGCTACACCTTC
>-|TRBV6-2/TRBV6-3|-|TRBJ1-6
CASSLGDISPLHF
TGTGCCAGCAGTTTAGGGGACATTTCACCCCTCCACTTT
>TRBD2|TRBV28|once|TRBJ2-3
CASSALAGTPTDTQYF
TGTGCCAGCAGTGCACTAGCGGGAACCCCCACAGATACGCAGTATTTT
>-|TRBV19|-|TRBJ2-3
CASSLQQLDTQYF
TGTGCCAGTAGCCTCCAGCAATTAGATACGCAGTATTTT
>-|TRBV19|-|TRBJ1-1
CASSMPAGVNTEAFF
TGTGCCAGTAGTATGCCGGCAGGAGTGAACACTGAAGCTTTCTTT
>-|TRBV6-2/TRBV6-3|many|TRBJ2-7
CASGRNIYEQYF
TGTGCCAGCGGGCGGAACATCTACGAGCAGTACTTC
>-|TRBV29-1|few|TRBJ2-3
CSVSSGLTTPDTQYF
TGCAGCGTTTCTTCGGGACTGACCACGCCGGATACGCAGTATTTT
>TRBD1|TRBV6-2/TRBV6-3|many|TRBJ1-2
CASSLDQTGLYGYTF
TGTGCCAGCAGTCTAGACCAGACAGGGCTCTATGGCTACACCTTC
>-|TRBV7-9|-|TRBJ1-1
CASSNSGPRGAFF
TGTGCCAGCAGCAATTCAGGGCCGCGTGGAGCTTTCTTT
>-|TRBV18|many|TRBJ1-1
CASSGGRLEAFF
TGTGCCAGCTCAGGCGGACGGCTTGAAGCTTTCTTT
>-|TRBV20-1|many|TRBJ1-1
CSASSVRGSFF
TGCAGTGCTAGTAGCGTCCGGGGGTCTTTCTTT
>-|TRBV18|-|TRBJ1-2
CASSPGLTRTGPSHYGYTF
TGTGCCAGCTCACCTGGGTTAACCCGAACCGGACCTAGCCACTATGGCTACACCTTC
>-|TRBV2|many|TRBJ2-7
CASSTEFYEQYF
TGTGCCAGCAGTACAGAATTCTACGAGCAGTACTTC
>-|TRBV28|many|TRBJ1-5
CASIAGTFSTRSNQPQHF
TGTGCCAGCATCGCCGGGACATTTTCGACCCGTAGCAATCAGCCCCAGCATTTT
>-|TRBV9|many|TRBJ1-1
CASSVDSNTEAFF
TGTGCCAGCAGCGTAGATTCGAACACTGAAGCTTTCTTT
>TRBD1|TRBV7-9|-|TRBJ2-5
CASSRLGTGEETQYF
TGTGCCAGCAGCCGCCTCGGGACAGGGGAAGAGACCCAGTACTTC
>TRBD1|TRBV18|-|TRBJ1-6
CASSPRDRGRSPLHF
TGTGCCAGCTCACCAAGGGACAGGGGCCGTTCACCCCTCCACTTT
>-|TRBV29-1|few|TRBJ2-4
CSVISDWRNIQYF
TGCAGCGTGATCTCCGACTGGCGGAACATTCAGTACTTC
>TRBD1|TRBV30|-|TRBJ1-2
CAWRGGQGNNYGYTF
TGTGCCTGGAGGGGGGGACAGGGGAACAACTATGGCTACACCTTC
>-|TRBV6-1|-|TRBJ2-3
CASSDSLGQYF
TGTGCCAGCAGCGACTCCTTGGGGCAGTATTTT
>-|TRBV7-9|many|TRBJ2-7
CASSLAPEQYF
TGTGCCAGCAGCTTAGCACCCGAGCAGTACTTC
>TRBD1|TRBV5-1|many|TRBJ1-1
CASSTSGTADTEAFF
TGCGCCAGCAGTACCTCCGGGACAGCCGACACTGAAGCTTTCTTT
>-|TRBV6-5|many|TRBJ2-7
CASSYSTAGPYEQYF
TGTGCCAGCAGTTACTCGACTGCGGGCCCCTACGAGCAGTACTTC
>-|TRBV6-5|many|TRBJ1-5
CASTYGSNQPQHF
TGTGCCAGCACTTACGGCAGCAATCAGCCCCAGCATTTT
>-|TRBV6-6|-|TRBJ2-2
CASFRGTNTGELFF
TGTGCCAGCTTTCGCGGGACGAACACCGGGGAGCTGTTTTTT
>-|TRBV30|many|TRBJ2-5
CAWSRPGGETQYF
TGTGCCTGGAGTCGGCCAGGCGGGGAGACCCAGTACTTC
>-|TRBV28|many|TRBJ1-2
CASSLGGYGYTF
TGTGCCAGCAGCTTAGGAGGCTATGGCTACACCTTC
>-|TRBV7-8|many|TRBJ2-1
CASSSKPGPGLEQFF
TGTGCCAGCAGCTCCAAACCGGGACCGGGGCTTGAGCAGTTCTTC
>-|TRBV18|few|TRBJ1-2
CASSLRDPKSGGYTF
TGTGCCAGCTCACTGAGGGATCCCAAATCTGGTGGCTACACCTTC
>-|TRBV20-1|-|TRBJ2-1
CSASEGLLSYNEQFF
TGCAGTGCTAGCGAGGGACTCCTCTCCTACAATGAGCAGTTCTTC